This T cell receptor (beta chain) came from a study of human T cells and chemical hapten exposure (dated by TCRdb to about 2021). About the full investigation: For sensitization, 2% DPC in acetone was applied to a 2 cm by 2 cm area of upper inner arm skin. This study followed changes in the peripheral blood TCR repertoire in vivo during primary and secondary sensitization of alopecia patients to the hapten diphenylcyclopropenone (DPC). The libraries were sequenced as a pool, and the TCR yield per sample differed mostly because of small variations in library volumes within the pool. Patients additionally received weekly therapeutic DPC doses to the scalp throughout the roughly 24-week study period. Patch testing was performed on the upper back with Finn chambers containing 0.01% DPC, and the patch tests were scored after 6 days according to International Contact Dermatitis Research Group standards. Roughly 30 alopecia patients gave blood for TCR sequencing at one to four time points (pre-sensitization, 2, 6 and 24 weeks). Alopecia areata with under or over 50% scalp involvement, alopecia totalis and alopecia universalis were represented in the patient cohort, which was mostly female. Blood was sampled from patients pre-sensitization (week 0) and at 2, 6 and about 24 weeks after DPC sensitization.

General study outcomes and caveats: All patients had alopecia, a presumed autoimmune disease, so their immune response might differ from that of healthy individuals. DPC sensitization did not change the number of TCRs with a frequency above 1 in 1000, and there was no evidence of changes in global repertoire structure. Repeated subsampling changed both the strength of the expansion versus patch-test correlation and the threshold at which that correlation became significant. Patch test score correlated positively with the number of PT1 expanded TCRs, reaching significance at thresholds 8, 16 and 32 but not at 4. Significantly more large CDR3 similarity clusters were formed by expanded TCRs than by pre-sensitization or healthy control sets, consistent with antigen-driven responses.

The label giving this sample's time point can be read as: pre-sensitization, week 0. Read against the paper, the sample's treatment or condition label means: therapeutic diphenylcyclopropenone sensitization with weekly scalp DPC. Blood at each patch-test visit was drawn before the patch test was applied. To be eligible, patients had to be aged 18 to 70, diagnosed with alopecia and judged suitable for DPC therapy, while pregnant patients were excluded. Unfractionated whole blood was collected in Tempus Blood RNA tubes, and total RNA was extracted from that blood. Including the terminal cysteine and phenylalanine, the CDR3 comprises 15 residues. Only CDR3 DNA remains: 45 bases, in frame from the first base. For this chain, trimming is 8 bases at the V end and 4 bases at the J end, and the number of junction bases without a gene match is 8. Comments on this clonotype: Its antigen has not been determined. Within one base of it there is no much larger clone, and no base qualities were kept.

Library preparation used RACE. The run used a NextSeq 500. During library preparation, unique molecular identifiers were attached to individual cDNA molecules so that TCRs could be counted in a quantitative, reproducible way. For every blood RNA sample, sequencing covered both the TCR alpha and TCR beta chains. From the authors' description of their analysis: A median of about 89,000 TCRs per sample was observed, with a range of about 20,000 to 700,000. The Decombinator software suite was used to annotate V, J and CDR3 in the TCR reads. For the PS versus PT1 abundance plots, all samples were subsampled to the same number of TCRs (28,000). Expanded TCRs were defined as absent before sensitization and observed at least eight times at the 2-week time point. The public sequencing data were trimmed at Q25 with fastp and processed into clonotypes with MiXCR by TCRdb, which kept only in-frame beta chains. Records with the same CDR3 protein are collapsed into one entry carrying the most frequent genes and DNA. TCRdb, not the original authors, processed these V and J calls. This sample holds more than 300,000 distinct CDR3 sequences; approximately 5% were observed only once. Together, the top ten hold 2.5% to 3% of the sample.

This TCR derives from a woman aged 45-65 years with alopecia areata. Some clones in this sample may be carry-over from other donors' samples. The material sequenced was whole blood, taken in connection with sensitization to the hapten diphenylcyclopropenone (DPC). The chain couples TRBV12-3 or TRBV12-4 to TRBJ2-3, and 11 junction bases match TRBD2. The DNA sequence is TGTGCCAGCGTAGCGGGGGGGCAGGGGGCAGATACGCAGTATTTT. Its protein reads: CASVAGGQGADTQYF.